The 18 T cell receptor beta chains in this list originate from one sample, sequenced in a study of blood T cell repertoires in COVID-19. Using immunoSEQ multiplex PCR, the repertoire was profiled, and TCRdb retains in-frame clones only, with some absent. The sample consists of about 260,000 clones, 70% to 85% of them appearing once. The material sequenced was peripheral blood. These receptors all stem from a woman aged 80 or over with acute or convalescent COVID-19.

This rearrangement joins TRBV7-9 to TRBJ2-7, with D tentatively TRBD1 (6 bases). CDR3 length: 12 residues. Germline V gene data show CDR1 as SEHNR and CDR2 as FQNEAQ (reference sequence). The ends were cut back, 4 bases at V and 4 bases at J, with 8 bases in the middle. CDR3 loop: CASSWTEYEQYF. The CDR3 bases are TGTGCCAGCAGCTGGACAGAGTACGAGCAGTACTTC.

The gene calls are TRBV19 and TRBJ2-2, with D possibly matching TRBD1 (5 bases). Germline CDR1 LNHDA, CDR2 SQIVND (reference sequence). V gave up 7 bases and J gave up 7 bases, with 19 bases separating them. CDR3 length equals 15 residues. The CDR3 loop reads CASTLSTRVVGELFF. The CDR3 DNA reads TGTGCCAGTACCCTTTCGACCAGGGTGGTCGGGGAGCTGTTTTTT.

This sequence joins TRBV7-2 and TRBJ2-5; the D gene is possibly TRBD2 (5 bases). V lost 1 base and J lost 9, with 12 bases in between. The CDR3 is made up of 13 amino acids. The germline V gene encodes CDR1 SGHTA and CDR2 FQGNSA. This CDR3 reads CASSLGRHGAQYF. The CDR3 DNA sequence: TGTGCCAGCAGCTTAGGCAGGCACGGGGCCCAGTACTTC.

The rearrangement uses TRBV18 and TRBJ2-7; 11 nucleotides align to TRBD2. Germline values: CDR1 KGHSH, CDR2 LQKENI. This CDR3 is 16 amino acids long. V was pared by 7 bases and J by 6 bases, with 14 bases of the junction left unmatched. The CDR3, as DNA: TGTGCCAGCTTCCTTGTCACTAGCGGGAGCCCCGTCGAGCAGTACTTC. It specifies CASFLVTSGSPVEQYF.

The CDR3 DNA is TGTGCCAGCAGCGTAGCGGGACAGGGGTACACAGATACGCAGTATTTT. Its translation is CASSVAGQGYTDTQYF. The gene calls are TRBV9 and TRBJ2-3, with 10 nucleotides matching TRBD1. CDR1 SGDLS and CDR2 YYNGEE come from the germline V gene. Germline trimming cut 0 bases from V and 2 bases from J; bases unmatched to any gene: 3. The CDR3 covers 16 residues.

This chain uses TRBV6-5 with TRBJ1-6; D possibly corresponds to TRBD1 (5 bases). V dropped 0 bases and J dropped 1 base, with 7 bases sitting between them. The CDR3 spans 16 residues. CDR1 and CDR2 (germline): MNHEY, SVGAGI. The CDR3 DNA reads TGTGCCAGCAGTTACTCCGACAGATCCTATAATTCACCCCTCCACTTT. It encodes CASSYSDRSYNSPLHF.

The chain uses TRBV5-1 and TRBJ2-2; possible D gene TRBD2, 5 bases. In germline, CDR1 is SGHRS, CDR2 YFSETQ. The CDR3 loop spans 15 amino acids. V was cut by 4 bases and J by 3 bases, with 13 bases left in between. The CDR3 sequence is CASSKRTGDTGELFF. In nucleotides, the CDR3 is TGCGCCAGCAGCAAAAGAACCGGGGACACCGGGGAGCTGTTTTTT.

CDR3 residues: CASSSGGKTEAFF. The DNA of the CDR3 is TGTGCCAGCAGTAGTGGAGGGAAGACTGAAGCTTTCTTT. V usage is TRBV6-5 and J usage is TRBJ1-1; unclear D gene. This CDR3 is built from 13 residues. Germline lookup yields CDR1 MNHEY and CDR2 SVGAGI. Trimming removed 5 bases at V and 5 bases at J, with 12 bases between.

Here the CDR3 reads CASSSGTNTYNEQFF. In nucleotides, the CDR3 is TGTGCCAGCAGCTCCGGGACTAACACCTACAATGAGCAGTTCTTC. The rearrangement links TRBV3-1 (or the pseudogene TRBV3-2) to TRBJ2-1; TRBD2 matches at 7 bases. The CDR3 totals 15 residues. Germline CDR1 and CDR2: LGHDT and YNNKEL (reference sequence). Losses at the gene ends were 5 bases for V and 2 bases for J; bases not matched to a gene: 6.

The V gene is TRBV4-2, the J gene TRBJ1-1; D unresolved. The CDR3 runs 13 residues. Germline CDR1 is LGHNA and CDR2 is YNFKEQ. Trimming took off 0 bases at V and 10 bases at J, with 12 bases between the two ends. This chain's CDR3 is CASSQDRRIGAFF. CDR3 sequence (DNA): TGTGCCAGCAGCCAAGACCGGAGGATCGGAGCTTTCTTT.

This chain links TRBV29-1 with TRBJ2-1, with TRBD2 matching 9 bases. CDR1 and CDR2 from the germline V gene are SQVTM and ANQGSEA. The CDR3 has 15 residues. The ends lost 7 bases at V and 8 bases at J; junction bases unmatched: 15. The CDR3 region has the DNA TGCAGCGCCCTACAACTAGCGGGCCAACACGATGAGCAGTTCTTC. It translates to CSALQLAGQHDEQFF.

This clone was observed once. The chain employs TRBV9 and TRBJ1-2, with D unclear. Trimming removed 0 bases from V and 5 bases from J, with 14 bases in between. Per the germline V gene, CDR1 is SGDLS and CDR2 is YYNGEE. This CDR3 has 15 residues. The CDR3 is CASSVGAGLGYGYTF. As DNA, the CDR3 is TGTGCCAGCAGCGTAGGAGCAGGACTAGGGTATGGCTACACCTTC. Full variable domain (outside the CDR3, taken from reference TRBV9 and TRBJ1-2): DSGVTQTPKHLITATGQRVTLRCSPRSGDLSVYWYQQSLDQGLQFLIQYYNGEERAKGNILERFSAQQFPDLHSELNLSSLELGDSALYFCASSVGAGLGYGYTFGSGTRLTVV.

The V call is TRBV5-1, the J call TRBJ1-4; 7 bases line up with TRBD1. This CDR3 comprises 15 residues. The V gene end was trimmed by 4 bases and the J gene end by 5 bases; junction bases not matched to a gene: 8. Germline V gives CDR1 SGHRS, CDR2 YFSETQ. The CDR3 loop reads CASSIQQGRNEKLFF. In nucleotides, the CDR3 is TGCGCCAGCAGCATACAACAGGGGAGAAATGAAAAACTGTTTTTT.

The chain uses TRBV29-1 and TRBJ1-2; 7 bases fit TRBD1. Germline CDR1 reads SQVTM; CDR2 reads ANQGSEA. The CDR3 loop spans 11 amino acids. Losses at the gene ends were 5 bases for V and 4 bases for J; bases not matched to a gene: 1. CDR3 coding DNA: TGCAGCGTTCCAGGGGGCTATGGCTACACCTTC. The encoded protein is CSVPGGYGYTF.

The gene calls are TRBV7-8 and TRBJ2-5; 15 bases line up with TRBD2. The germline gives CDR1 SGHVS, CDR2 FQNEAQ. Losses at the gene ends were 4 bases for V and 5 bases for J; bases not matched to a gene: 8. This CDR3 has 17 residues. This chain's CDR3 is CASSSGLAGGVGETQYF. The CDR3 coding sequence is TGTGCCAGCAGCTCGGGACTAGCGGGAGGTGTGGGGGAGACCCAGTACTTC. Supplemented by reference TRBV7-8 and TRBJ2-5, the full variable domain reads GAGVSQSPRYKVAKRGQDVALRCDPISGHVSLFWYQQALGQGPEFLTYFQNEAQLDKSGLPSDRFFAERPEGSVSTLKIQRTQQEDSAVYLCASSSGLAGGVGETQYFGPGTRLLVL.

This clone was recorded once. The chain is built from TRBV12-3 or TRBV12-4 and TRBJ1-2; the D is unclear. This CDR3 region has 11 residues. Trimming left V 2 bases short and J 8 bases short, with 6 bases between. CDR3 nucleotide sequence: TGTGCCAGCAGTTTATCTGGCGGCTACACCTTC. Translated, it gives CASSLSGGYTF.

The chain joins TRBV5-1 to TRBJ2-5, with TRBD1 matching 7 bases. CDR1 is SGHRS, CDR2 YFSETQ, per germline. The CDR3 sequence is 18 residues long. V lost 0 bases to trimming and J lost 2 bases; unmatched junction nucleotides: 13. The CDR3 loop reads CASSLGGSGTVSQETQYF. CDR3 DNA: TGCGCCAGCAGCTTGGGGGGCTCCGGGACAGTTAGTCAAGAGACCCAGTACTTC.

The chain has TRBV5-5 and TRBJ2-5; 7 bases are a match to TRBD2. V lost 6 bases, J lost 5 bases, and 19 bases stayed unmatched. CDR1 and CDR2 (germline): SGHKS, YYEKEE (reference sequence). CDR3 length equals 17 residues. The CDR3 sequence is CASNPGEGTLIRETQYF. In nucleotides, the CDR3 is TGTGCCAGCAACCCGGGGGAGGGTACCCTTATTCGGGAGACCCAGTACTTC.